This entry describes one TCR beta chain. These data are taken from a study of breast tumors, draining lymph nodes, adjacent tissues. This CDR3 is 15 amino acids long. Germline V gives CDR1 MGHRA, CDR2 YSYEKL. V lost 7 bases and J 5 bases, leaving 20 bases between the germline ends. Breast cancer patients provided tissue from their axillary draining lymph nodes. TCRdb fed the multiplex PCR reads into MiXCR, producing one record per CDR3 protein. The sample contains 150,000 to 200,000 distinct CDR3 sequences, 30% to 40% of which appear only once. Sequencing was done on a sample of axillary lymph node tissue. The TCR sequence derives from a female donor with breast cancer. Some clones in this sample may be carry-over from other donors' samples. The V gene is TRBV4-1, the J gene TRBJ1-2; the D gene is possibly TRBD1 (5 bases). CDR3 bases: TGCGCCAGCAACCCAACACGGGGGTCTAGTTATGGCTACACCTTC. It specifies CASNPTRGSSYGYTF.